These T cell receptor beta chains were read from a single sample in a study of blood T cells in healthy people across ages. TCRdb re-analysed the 5' RACE reads in MiXCR, keeping a single row per CDR3 protein. The table shows around 1,100,000 distinct CDR3 sequences, with 35% to 40% occurring only once. Sequencing was carried out using blood. The receptors shown here come from a man between 18 and 35 years old in good health. The CDR3 runs from the conserved cysteine through the conserved F or W. D genes are given only for firm matches. The listing skips clone size in some rows; elsewhere it reads once, few, many or a size class.

d_gene,v_gene,j_gene,abundance,CDR3nt,CDR3aa
-,TRBV7-9,TRBJ1-5,few,TGTGCCAGCAGCGGCCGGGACACGAATCAGCCCCAGCATTTT,CASSGRDTNQPQHF
-,TRBV12-3/TRBV12-4,TRBJ2-5,-,TGTGCCGGCAGTGTAACGGACAGGGAGGGTCAAGAGACCCAGTACTTC,CAGSVTDREGQETQYF
TRBD1,TRBV12-3/TRBV12-4,TRBJ1-5,-,TGTGCCAGCAGCGCCCGACAGGGTCAGCCCCAGCATTTT,CASSARQGQPQHF
TRBD1,TRBV20-1,TRBJ1-5,-,TGCAGTGCCGGGACAGGGGTTGATCAGCCCCAGCATTTT,CSAGTGVDQPQHF
-,TRBV20-1,TRBJ2-7,few,TGCAGTGCTAGAAGAACAGCAGAATCCTACGAGCAGTACTTC,CSARRTAESYEQYF
-,TRBV20-1,TRBJ2-6,few,TGCAGTGCTAGTAATTTTCGAGACACTGGAACGTCTGGGGCCAACGTCCTGACTTTC,CSASNFRDTGTSGANVLTF
TRBD2,TRBV11-3,TRBJ2-3,few,TGTGCCAGCAGCTTTTCCCCTAGCGGGACGCAGTATTTT,CASSFSPSGTQYF
-,TRBV7-2,TRBJ2-5,few,TGTGCCAGCAGCTCAATGATACCGGAGACCCAGTACTTC,CASSSMIPETQYF
TRBD1,TRBV6-5,TRBJ1-4,-,TGTGCCAGCAGCCGTGACAGGGAGGATGAAAAACTGTTTTTT,CASSRDREDEKLFF
TRBD1,TRBV18,TRBJ1-2,few,TGTGCCAGCTCACCACGTCAGGGGGACCCCTATGGCTACACCTTC,CASSPRQGDPYGYTF
TRBD2,TRBV20-1,TRBJ2-3,-,TGCAGTGCTAGAGATCTGCTAGCGGGGGGGCCGAGCACAGATACGCAGTATTTT,CSARDLLAGGPSTDTQYF
-,TRBV20-1,TRBJ2-1,few,TGCAGTGCTCGGTTCGACAGGAGTGTTGAGCAGTTCTTC,CSARFDRSVEQFF
-,TRBV5-6,TRBJ2-2,-,TGTGCCAGCAGCTTGGGCCGTCTCACCGGGGAGCTGTTTTTT,CASSLGRLTGELFF
-,TRBV25-1,TRBJ1-2,-,TGTGCCAGCAGTGGGAGTTCGTCCAGGGGCTATGGCTACACCTTC,CASSGSSSRGYGYTF
-,TRBV28,TRBJ1-1,few,TGTGCCAGCAGTTTACGGGTAACGAGGACTGAAGCTTTCTTT,CASSLRVTRTEAFF